The rows below give T cell receptor beta chains drawn from one sample of a study of cytomegalovirus exposure and HLA in healthy donors. The data were produced by immunoSEQ multiplex PCR, yet TCRdb's version contains in-frame clones alone and is incomplete. This table has tens of thousands of clones, roughly 93% appearing once. Specimen: PBMCs. The receptors come from a man aged 18 to 35 in good health and CMV-seronegative. Both conserved end residues are part of each CDR3. A D gene is named only where the DNA matches it firmly. Some rows mark clone size as missing; the rest say once, few, many or name a class of expanded clone.

>TRBJ2-7|TRBD2|-|TRBV2
CASSELAGGLEQYF
TGTGCCAGCAGTGAACTGGCGGGGGGGCTCGAGCAGTACTTC
>TRBJ1-1|TRBD1|-|TRBV25-1
CASRPGQSLNTEAFF
TGTGCCAGCAGGCCGGGACAGAGCTTGAACACTGAAGCTTTCTTT
>TRBJ1-2|TRBD1|-|TRBV28
CASSLTGMSKGYTF
TGTGCCAGCAGTTTGACAGGGATGTCTAAGGGCTACACCTTC
>TRBJ2-1|TRBD2|-|TRBV11-2
CASSLAGTAGGEQFF
TGTGCCAGCAGCTTAGCCGGGACGGCCGGGGGGGAGCAGTTCTTC
>TRBJ2-7|TRBD2|-|TRBV28
CASSLIGGRSPYEQYF
TGTGCCAGCAGTTTAATCGGCGGGAGGTCTCCCTACGAGCAGTACTTC
>TRBJ1-1|TRBD1|-|TRBV5-8
CASSLGWTGLNTEAFF
TGTGCCAGCAGCTTGGGGTGGACAGGGCTGAACACTGAAGCTTTCTTT
>TRBJ2-1|-|once|TRBV5-4
CASSFGVNEQFF
TGTGCCAGCAGCTTCGGGGTCAATGAGCAGTTCTTC
>TRBJ2-1|TRBD1|-|TRBV19
CASSPWTGGLPHEQFF
TGTGCCAGTAGCCCGTGGACAGGGGGTTTACCACATGAGCAGTTCTTC
>TRBJ1-1|-|-|TRBV18
CASSPRQTAMNTEAFF
TGTGCCAGCTCACCACGACAGACAGCCATGAACACTGAAGCTTTCTTT
>TRBJ2-7|TRBD2|-|TRBV7-2
CASSLTTSGFYEQYF
TGTGCCAGCAGCTTAACGACTAGCGGTTTCTACGAGCAGTACTTC
>TRBJ2-7|TRBD1|-|TRBV27
CASSLYYRGQQYF
TGTGCCAGCAGTTTGTACTACAGGGGCCAGCAGTACTTC
>TRBJ1-2|-|once|TRBV2
CASSERTAGGYTF
TGTGCCAGCAGCGAACGGACAGCTGGCGGCTACACCTTC
>TRBJ1-1|TRBD1|-|TRBV14
CASSRTGETNTEAFF
TGTGCCAGCAGCCGGACAGGGGAGACGAACACTGAAGCTTTCTTT
>TRBJ1-2|TRBD1|-|TRBV6-6
CASSQGGAIYGYTF
TGTGCCAGCAGTCAAGGGGGCGCGATTTATGGCTACACCTTC
>TRBJ2-7|-|few|TRBV27
CASRRTRVYEQYF
TGTGCCAGCAGACGGACACGAGTCTACGAGCAGTACTTC
>TRBJ2-1|TRBD1|-|TRBV7-9
CASSSPGTGGFNEQFF
TGTGCCAGCAGCTCTCCAGGGACAGGGGGCTTCAATGAGCAGTTCTTC
>TRBJ1-6|-|-|TRBV18
CASSPGRNSPLHF
TGTGCCAGCTCACCGGGCCGAAATTCACCCCTCCACTTT
>TRBJ2-7|-|-|TRBV4-2
CASSQEAQGRKYEQYF
TGTGCCAGCAGCCAAGAAGCACAGGGGAGGAAGTACGAGCAGTACTTC
>TRBJ1-1|-|-|TRBV5-1
CASSQNTEAFF
TGCGCCAGCAGCCAGAACACTGAAGCTTTCTTT
>TRBJ2-7|-|few|TRBV11-2
CASSFRGSYEQYF
TGTGCCAGCAGCTTTCGGGGTTCCTACGAGCAGTACTTC